Included here is one T cell receptor (beta chain) sequence, with context. This specimen belongs to a study of control samples from healthy donors and cancer patients. Sequenced by immunoSEQ multiplex PCR; TCRdb stores in-frame clones only, minus some. This sample has 100,000 to 150,000 clones, with 85% to 90% found just once. V lost 10 bases to trimming and J lost 3 bases, with 22 bases between them. The CDR3 loop spans 16 amino acids. Per germline, CDR1 LNHDA and CDR2 SQIVND (reference sequence). The material sequenced was PBMCs. V gene TRBV19 combines with J gene TRBJ2-4; the D gene could be TRBD1 or TRBD2 (6 bases each). This clonotype originated in a man aged 45 to 65 with head and neck cancer. The CDR3 bases are TGTGCCACCTCCATTTTTGGGGGGCTCGTCAAAAACATTCAGTACTTC. Translation: CATSIFGGLVKNIQYF.